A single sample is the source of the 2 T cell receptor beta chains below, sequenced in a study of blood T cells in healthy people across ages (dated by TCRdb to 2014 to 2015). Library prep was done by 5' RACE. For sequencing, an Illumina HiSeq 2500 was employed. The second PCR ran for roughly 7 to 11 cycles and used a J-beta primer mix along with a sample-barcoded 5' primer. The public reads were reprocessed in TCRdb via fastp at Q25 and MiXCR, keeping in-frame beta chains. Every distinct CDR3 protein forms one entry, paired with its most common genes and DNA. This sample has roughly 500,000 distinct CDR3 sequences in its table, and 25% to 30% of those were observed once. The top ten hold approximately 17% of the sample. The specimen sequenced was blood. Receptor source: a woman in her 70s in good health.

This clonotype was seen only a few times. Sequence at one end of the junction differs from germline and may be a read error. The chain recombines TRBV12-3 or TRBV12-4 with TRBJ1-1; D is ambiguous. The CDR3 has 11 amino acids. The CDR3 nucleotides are TGCGCCAGCAGCACGAACACTGAAGCTTTCTTT. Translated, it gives CASSTNTEAFF.

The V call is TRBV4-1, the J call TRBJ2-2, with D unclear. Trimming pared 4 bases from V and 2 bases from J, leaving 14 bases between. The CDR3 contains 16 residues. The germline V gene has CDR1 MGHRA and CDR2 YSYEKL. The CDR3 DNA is TGCGCCAGCAGCCCCAGACCTACTATTAACACCGGGGAGCTGTTTTTT. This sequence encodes CASSPRPTINTGELFF.